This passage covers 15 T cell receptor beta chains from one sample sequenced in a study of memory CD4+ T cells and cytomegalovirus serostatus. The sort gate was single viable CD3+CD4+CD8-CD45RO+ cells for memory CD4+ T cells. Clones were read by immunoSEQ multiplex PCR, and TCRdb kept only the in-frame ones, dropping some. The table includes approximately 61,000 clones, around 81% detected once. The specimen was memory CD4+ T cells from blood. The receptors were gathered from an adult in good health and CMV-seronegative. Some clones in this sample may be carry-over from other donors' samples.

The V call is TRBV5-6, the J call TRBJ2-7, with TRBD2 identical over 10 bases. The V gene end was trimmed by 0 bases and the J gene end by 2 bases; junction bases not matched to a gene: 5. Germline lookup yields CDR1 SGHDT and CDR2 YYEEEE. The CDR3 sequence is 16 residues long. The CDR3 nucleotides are TGTGCCAGCAGCTTGGGACTAGCGGGTTTACCCTACGAGCAGTACTTC. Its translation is CASSLGLAGLPYEQYF.

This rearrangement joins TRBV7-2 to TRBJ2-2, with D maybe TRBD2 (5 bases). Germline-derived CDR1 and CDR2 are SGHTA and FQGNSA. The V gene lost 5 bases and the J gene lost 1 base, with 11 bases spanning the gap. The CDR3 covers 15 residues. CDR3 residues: CASSRRLMNTGELFF. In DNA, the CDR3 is TGTGCCAGCAGCCGCCGACTAATGAACACCGGGGAGCTGTTTTTT. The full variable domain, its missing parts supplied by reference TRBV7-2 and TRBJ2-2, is GAGVSQSPSNKVTEKGKDVELRCDPISGHTALYWYRQSLGQGLEFLIYFQGNSAPDKSGLPSDRFSAERTGGSVSTLTIQRTQQEDSAVYLCASSRRLMNTGELFFGEGSRLTVL.

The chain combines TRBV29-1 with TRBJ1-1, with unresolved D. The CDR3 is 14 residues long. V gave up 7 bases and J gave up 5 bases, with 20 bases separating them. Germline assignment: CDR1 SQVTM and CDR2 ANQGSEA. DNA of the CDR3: TGCAGCGCTGACGCGGCAGCCCACGGGACTGAAGCTTTCTTT. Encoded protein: CSADAAAHGTEAFF. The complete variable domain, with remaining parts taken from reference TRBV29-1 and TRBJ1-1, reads SAVISQKPSRDICQRGTSLTIQCQVDSQVTMMFWYRQQPGQSLTLIATANQGSEATYESGFVIDKFPISRPNLTFSTLTVSNMSPEDSSIYLCSADAAAHGTEAFFGQGTRLTVV.

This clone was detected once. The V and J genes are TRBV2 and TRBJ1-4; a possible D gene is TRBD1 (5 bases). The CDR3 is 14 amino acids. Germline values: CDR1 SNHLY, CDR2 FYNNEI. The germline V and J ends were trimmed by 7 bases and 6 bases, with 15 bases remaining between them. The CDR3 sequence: CASKPGTADEKLFF. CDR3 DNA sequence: TGTGCCAGCAAACCCGGGACGGCTGATGAAAAACTGTTTTTT.

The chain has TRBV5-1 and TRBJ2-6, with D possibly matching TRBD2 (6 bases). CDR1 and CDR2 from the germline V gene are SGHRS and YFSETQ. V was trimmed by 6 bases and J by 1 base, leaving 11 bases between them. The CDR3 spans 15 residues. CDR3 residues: CASTYGGSGANVLTF. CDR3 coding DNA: TGCGCCAGCACTTATGGAGGGTCTGGGGCCAACGTCCTGACTTTC.

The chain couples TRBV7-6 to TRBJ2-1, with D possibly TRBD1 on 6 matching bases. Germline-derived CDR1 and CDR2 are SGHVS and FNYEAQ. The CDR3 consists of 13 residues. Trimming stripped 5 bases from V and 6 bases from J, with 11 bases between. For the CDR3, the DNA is TGTGCCAGCAGCCCAAGGACAGCCAATGAGCAGTTCTTC. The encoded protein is CASSPRTANEQFF.

Here the CDR3 reads CASSYSTSGTYEQYF. DNA for the CDR3: TGTGCCAGCAGTTACTCGACTAGCGGGACATACGAGCAGTACTTC. The chain is built from TRBV6-5 and TRBJ2-7; 11 nucleotides align to TRBD2. CDR1 is MNHEY and CDR2 is SVGAGI in the germline V gene. V trimming: 0 bases; J trimming: 4 bases; junction bases outside the gene matches: 2. There are 15 residues in the CDR3.

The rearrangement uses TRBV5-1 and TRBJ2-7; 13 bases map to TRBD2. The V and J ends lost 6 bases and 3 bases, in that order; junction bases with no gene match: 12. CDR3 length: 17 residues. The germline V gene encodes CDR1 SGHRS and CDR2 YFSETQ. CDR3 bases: TGCGCCAGCAAATTGACCACTAGCGGGAGGGGGGTCTACGAGCAGTACTTC. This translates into CASKLTTSGRGVYEQYF. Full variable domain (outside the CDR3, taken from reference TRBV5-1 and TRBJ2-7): KAGVTQTPRYLIKTRGQQVTLSCSPISGHRSVSWYQQTPGQGLQFLFEYFSETQRNKGNFPGRFSGRQFSNSRSEMNVSTLELGDSALYLCASKLTTSGRGVYEQYFGPGTRLTVT.

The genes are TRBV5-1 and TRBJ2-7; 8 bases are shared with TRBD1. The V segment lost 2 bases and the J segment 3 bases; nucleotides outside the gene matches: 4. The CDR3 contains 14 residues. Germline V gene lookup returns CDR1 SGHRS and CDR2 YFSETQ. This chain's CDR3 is CASSLQGEVYEQYF. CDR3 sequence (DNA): TGCGCCAGCAGCTTACAGGGGGAGGTCTACGAGCAGTACTTC.

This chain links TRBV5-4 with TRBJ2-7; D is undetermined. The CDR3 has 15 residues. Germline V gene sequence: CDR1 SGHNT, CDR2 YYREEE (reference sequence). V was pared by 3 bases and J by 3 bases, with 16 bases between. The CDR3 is CASSWGIRQDYEQYF. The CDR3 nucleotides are TGTGCCAGCAGCTGGGGTATTAGGCAGGACTACGAGCAGTACTTC.

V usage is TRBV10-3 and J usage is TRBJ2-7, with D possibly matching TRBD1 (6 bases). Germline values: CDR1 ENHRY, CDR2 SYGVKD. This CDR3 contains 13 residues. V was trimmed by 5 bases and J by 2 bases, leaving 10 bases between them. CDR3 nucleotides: TGTGCCATCAGTCGGACAGACACCTACGAGCAGTACTTC. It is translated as CAISRTDTYEQYF.

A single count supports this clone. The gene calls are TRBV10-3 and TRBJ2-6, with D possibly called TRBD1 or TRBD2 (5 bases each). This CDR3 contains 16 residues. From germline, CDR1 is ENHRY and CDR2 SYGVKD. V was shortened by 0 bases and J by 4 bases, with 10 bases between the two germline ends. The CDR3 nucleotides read TGTGCCATCAGTGAGTCGTACGGGGCGGGGGCCAACGTCCTGACTTTC. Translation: CAISESYGAGANVLTF.

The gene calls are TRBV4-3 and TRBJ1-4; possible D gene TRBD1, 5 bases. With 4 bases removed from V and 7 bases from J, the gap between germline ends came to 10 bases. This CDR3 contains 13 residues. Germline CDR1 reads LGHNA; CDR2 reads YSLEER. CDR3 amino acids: CASSRGTAEKLFF. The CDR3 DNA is TGCGCCAGCAGCCGCGGGACGGCTGAAAAACTGTTTTTT.

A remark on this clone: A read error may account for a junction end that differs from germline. CDR3 in DNA: TGTGCCAGCAGTTTGGGGGGACAGGGAAAAGAGCAGTACTTC. Residues: CASSLGGQGKEQYF. The V gene is TRBV5-4, the J gene TRBJ2-7, with 9 bases aligning to TRBD1. CDR1 is SGHNT, CDR2 YYREEE, per germline (reference sequence). The CDR3 is made up of 14 amino acids.

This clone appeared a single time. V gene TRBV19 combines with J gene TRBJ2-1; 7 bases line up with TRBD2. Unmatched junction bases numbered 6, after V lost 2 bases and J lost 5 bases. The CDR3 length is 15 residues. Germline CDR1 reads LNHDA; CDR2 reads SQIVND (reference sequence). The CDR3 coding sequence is TGTGCCAGTAGTATAACGGGGGGAACCCACAATGAGCAGTTCTTC. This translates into CASSITGGTHNEQFF.